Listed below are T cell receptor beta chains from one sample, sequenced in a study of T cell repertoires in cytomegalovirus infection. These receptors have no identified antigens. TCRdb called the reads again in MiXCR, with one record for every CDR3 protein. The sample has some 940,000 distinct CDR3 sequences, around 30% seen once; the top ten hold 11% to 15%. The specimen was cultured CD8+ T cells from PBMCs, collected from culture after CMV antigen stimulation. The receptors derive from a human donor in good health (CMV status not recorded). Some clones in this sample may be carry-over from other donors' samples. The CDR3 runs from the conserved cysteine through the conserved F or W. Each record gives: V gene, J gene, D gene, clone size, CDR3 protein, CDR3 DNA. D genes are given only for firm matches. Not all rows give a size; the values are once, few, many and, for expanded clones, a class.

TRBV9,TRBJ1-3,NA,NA,CASSSRDGFSGNTIYF,TGTGCCAGCAGCTCCAGGGACGGGTTCTCTGGAAACACCATATATTTT
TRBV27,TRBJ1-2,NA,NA,CASSRGSNANYGYTF,TGTGCCAGCAGTAGGGGAAGCAACGCTAACTATGGCTACACCTTC
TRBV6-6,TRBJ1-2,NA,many,CASSYSYRSGYTF,TGTGCCAGCAGTTACTCTTACAGGAGTGGCTACACCTTC
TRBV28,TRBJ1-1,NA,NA,CANSLQAGGTEAFF,TGTGCCAACAGCTTACAAGCTGGGGGCACTGAAGCTTTCTTT
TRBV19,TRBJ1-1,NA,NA,CASSRDKGLETEAFF,TGTGCCAGTAGCCGGGACAAGGGGTTGGAAACTGAAGCTTTCTTT
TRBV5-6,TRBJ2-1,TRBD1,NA,CASSLYLTGAAPYNEQFF,TGTGCCAGCAGCTTGTACCTCACAGGGGCCGCCCCTTACAATGAGCAGTTCTTC
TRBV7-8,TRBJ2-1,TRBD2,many,CASSLLRRGGNGHEQFF,TGTGCCAGCAGCTTACTTCGGCGGGGGGGCAATGGTCATGAGCAGTTCTTC
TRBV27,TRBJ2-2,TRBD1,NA,CASSLYGQGEVLPGELFF,TGTGCCAGCAGTTTATACGGACAGGGGGAGGTTTTGCCCGGGGAGCTGTTTTTT
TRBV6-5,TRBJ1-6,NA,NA,CASSYFSGENSPLHF,TGTGCCAGCAGTTACTTCTCAGGGGAGAATTCACCCCTCCACTTT
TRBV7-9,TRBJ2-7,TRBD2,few,CASSYGLAEQYF,TGTGCCAGCAGCTACGGACTAGCGGAGCAGTACTTC
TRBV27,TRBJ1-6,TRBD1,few,CASRRQGEPLHF,TGTGCCAGCAGGCGACAGGGGGAACCCCTCCACTTT
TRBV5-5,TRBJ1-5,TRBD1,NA,CASSLNLQGASNQPQHF,TGTGCCAGCAGCTTGAACCTACAGGGGGCGAGCAATCAGCCCCAGCATTTT
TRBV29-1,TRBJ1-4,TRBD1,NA,CSVEGDRGPGLFF,TGCAGCGTTGAAGGGGACAGGGGGCCGGGACTGTTTTTT
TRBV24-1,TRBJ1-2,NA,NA,CATSDSWVNYGYTF,TGTGCCACCAGTGACTCCTGGGTTAACTATGGCTACACCTTC
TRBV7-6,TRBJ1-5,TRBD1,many,CASSAGTGGQPQHF,TGTGCCAGCAGCGCCGGGACAGGGGGTCAGCCCCAGCATTTT
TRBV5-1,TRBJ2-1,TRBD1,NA,CASSSPIQGALYNEQFF,TGCGCCAGCAGCTCACCGATACAGGGGGCCTTGTACAATGAGCAGTTCTTC
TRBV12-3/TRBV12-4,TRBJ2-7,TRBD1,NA,CASSLTGDYEQYF,TGTGCCAGCAGTCTTACAGGGGACTACGAGCAGTACTTC
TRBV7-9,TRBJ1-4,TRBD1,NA,CASRRTGGFEKLFF,TGTGCCAGCAGGCGGACAGGGGGCTTTGAAAAACTGTTTTTT
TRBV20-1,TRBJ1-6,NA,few,CSARDQPGGGELNSPLHF,TGCAGTGCTAGAGATCAGCCTGGGGGGGGAGAGTTAAATTCACCCCTCCACTTT
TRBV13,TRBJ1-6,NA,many,CASSLGRSPLHF,TGTGCCAGCAGCTTAGGACGCTCACCCCTCCACTTT
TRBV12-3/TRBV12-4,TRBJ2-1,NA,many,CASSLEGDISYNEQFF,TGTGCCAGCAGTTTAGAGGGAGACATTTCCTACAATGAGCAGTTCTTC
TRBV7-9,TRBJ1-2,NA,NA,CVSSSGGGYGYTF,TGTGTCAGCAGCTCAGGAGGGGGGTATGGCTACACCTTC
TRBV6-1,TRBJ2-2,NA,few,CASSDPEDSNTGELFF,TGTGCCAGCAGTGATCCCGAGGACTCAAACACCGGGGAGCTGTTTTTT
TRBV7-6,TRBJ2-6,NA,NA,CASSPSGHVRANVLTF,TGTGCCAGCAGCCCAAGTGGGCACGTGCGGGCCAACGTCCTGACTTTC
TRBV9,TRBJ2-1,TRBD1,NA,CASSEPRDRPGGLYNEQFF,TGTGCCAGCAGCGAGCCTCGGGACAGGCCTGGGGGACTCTACAATGAGCAGTTCTTC